This T cell receptor beta chain was sequenced in a study of T cells in Graves' hyperthyroidism and ophthalmopathy. This clonotype has at least ten counts. The V gene lost 3 bases and the J gene lost 2 bases, with 7 bases spanning the gap. The CDR3 loop spans 13 amino acids. Amplification of TCR beta CDR3 regions was performed using RNA transcripts as template. HTBI primers were the set used in a first-round RT-PCR of the TCR CDR3. TCRdb fed the multiplex PCR reads into MiXCR, producing one record per CDR3 protein. The top ten clones hold about 11% of a sample with about half a million distinct CDR3 sequences, roughly 24% of them seen once.

The source of this sequence is a woman aged 25-40 years with Graves' ophthalmopathy. Sequences were obtained from blood. The chain couples TRBV12-3 or TRBV12-4 to TRBJ1-2; the D is unclear. In nucleotides, the CDR3 is TGTGCCAGCAGTTTTCCAGAAAACTATGGCTACACCTTC. Translating gives CASSFPENYGYTF.